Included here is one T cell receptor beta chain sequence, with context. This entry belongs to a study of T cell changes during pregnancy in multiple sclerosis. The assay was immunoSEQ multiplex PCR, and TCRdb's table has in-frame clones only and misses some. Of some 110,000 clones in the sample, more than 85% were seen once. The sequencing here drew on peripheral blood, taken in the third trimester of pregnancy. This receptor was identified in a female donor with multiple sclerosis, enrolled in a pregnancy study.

The CDR3 coding sequence is TGTGCCAGCAGCTTGGAAGGCGGGGGGGCCTACAATGAGCAGTTCTTC. Translating it yields CASSLEGGGAYNEQFF. This chain uses TRBV5-6 with TRBJ2-1, with 9 bases that match TRBD2. Germline lookup yields CDR1 SGHDT and CDR2 YYEEEE. This CDR3 has 16 residues. The trim removed 0 bases at V and 2 bases at J, leaving 3 bases unmatched. The full variable domain, in which reference TRBV5-6 and TRBJ2-1 provide the parts outside the CDR3, is DAGVTQSPTHLIKTRGQQVTLRCSPKSGHDTVSWYQQALGQGPQFIFQYYEEEERQRGNFPDRFSGHQFPNYSSELNVNALLLGDSALYLCASSLEGGGAYNEQFFGPGTRLTVL.